These 30 T cell receptor beta chains came from one sample sequenced in a study of beta chain features in type 1 diabetes. All of the isolated RNA was reverse transcribed, so expressed TCRB transcripts were sequenced. Profiled with immunoSEQ multiplex PCR; TCRdb holds only in-frame clones, not every one. The sample yields roughly 42,000 clones, 50% seen once. The material sequenced was stem cell memory CD4+ T cells from blood. The receptor source for this set is a woman under 40 in good health.

The J gene is TRBJ1-1, the V gene TRBV7-2; TRBD1 matches at 8 bases. V dropped 10 bases and J dropped 3; count of bases not matched to a gene: 7. The CDR3 spans 13 residues. Germline V gene data show CDR1 as SGHTA and CDR2 as FQGNSA. CDR3 bases: TGTGCCACCTCGGGACAGGCGGACACTGAAGCTTTCTTT. It translates to CATSGQADTEAFF. The full variable domain, with the rest looked up from reference TRBV7-2 and TRBJ1-1, is GAGVSQSPSNKVTEKGKDVELRCDPISGHTALYWYRQSLGQGLEFLIYFQGNSAPDKSGLPSDRFSAERTGGSVSTLTIQRTQQEDSAVYLCATSGQADTEAFFGQGTRLTVV.

Only a few counts were recorded for this clone. The J gene is TRBJ1-5, the V gene TRBV28; D is uncertain. Germline V gene data show CDR1 as MDHEN and CDR2 as SYDVKM. The CDR3 runs 12 residues. Between the trimmed V and J ends, which lost 5 bases and 7 bases, there was a span of 9 bases. CDR3 bases: TGTGCCAGCAGTGAGAGGATCCAGCCCCAGCATTTT. Residues: CASSERIQPQHF.

In its sample, this clone was seen a few times. The gene calls are TRBV28 and TRBJ2-3; no clear D gene. V was cut by 5 bases and J by 1 base, with 13 bases left in between. Germline V gene lookup returns CDR1 MDHEN and CDR2 SYDVKM. This CDR3 is 15 amino acids long. As DNA, the CDR3 is TGTGCCAGCAGTCCCCCAGGCGAGCGCACAGATACGCAGTATTTT. Its translation is CASSPPGERTDTQYF.

The chain recombines TRBV4-3 with TRBJ2-1; D might be TRBD2 (6 bases). The germline gives CDR1 LGHNA, CDR2 YSLEER. The CDR3 runs to 11 residues. The V and J ends lost 4 bases and 8 bases respectively, with 6 bases between them. The CDR3 spells CASSRGDEQFF. The CDR3 nucleotides read TGCGCCAGCAGCCGCGGGGATGAGCAGTTCTTC.

V is TRBV10-3 and J is TRBJ2-7; D might be TRBD2 (6 bases). This CDR3 comprises 14 residues. Trimming pared 6 bases from V and 0 bases from J, leaving 12 bases between. CDR1 is ENHRY and CDR2 is SYGVKD in the germline V gene. CDR3 in amino acids: CAIRGGESSYEQYF. As DNA, the CDR3 is TGTGCCATCAGGGGAGGTGAAAGCTCCTACGAGCAGTACTTC.

This chain uses TRBV7-2 with TRBJ2-5; a weak D match, TRBD1 (6 bases). V dropped 6 bases and J dropped 5 bases, with 16 bases sitting between them. The CDR3 consists of 14 residues. Germline V gives CDR1 SGHTA, CDR2 FQGNSA. The CDR3: CASSFNTGMETQYF. The CDR3 bases are TGTGCCAGCAGTTTTAATACAGGGATGGAGACCCAGTACTTC. Combining the CDR3 with reference TRBV7-2 and TRBJ2-5 gives the whole variable domain GAGVSQSPSNKVTEKGKDVELRCDPISGHTALYWYRQSLGQGLEFLIYFQGNSAPDKSGLPSDRFSAERTGGSVSTLTIQRTQQEDSAVYLCASSFNTGMETQYFGPGTRLLVL.

This chain uses TRBV5-1 with TRBJ2-1, with 7 positions matching TRBD2. J gave up 0 bases and V 3 bases, and 12 bases lay outside the gene matches. Germline CDR1 and CDR2: SGHRS and YFSETQ. The CDR3 totals 18 residues. The CDR3 is CASSSPYQGGASYNEQFF. The DNA of the CDR3 is TGCGCCAGCAGCTCCCCCTACCAGGGAGGGGCCTCCTACAATGAGCAGTTCTTC.

This clone was seen once. This rearrangement joins TRBV5-5 to TRBJ2-7; 9 nucleotides match TRBD1. Germline V lookup: CDR1 SGHKS, CDR2 YYEKEE (reference sequence). There are 14 residues in the CDR3. J gave up 5 bases and V 2 bases, and 5 bases lay outside the gene matches. CDR3 nucleotide sequence: TGTGCCAGCAGCTTTCGTCGGGACAGGGACGAGCAGTACTTC. It specifies CASSFRRDRDEQYF. The full variable domain, rest sourced from reference TRBV5-5 and TRBJ2-7, is DAGVTQSPTHLIKTRGQQVTLRCSPISGHKSVSWYQQVLGQGPQFIFQYYEKEERGRGNFPDRFSARQFPNYSSELNVNALLLGDSALYLCASSFRRDRDEQYFGPGTRLTVT.

The V and J genes are TRBV7-9 and TRBJ2-2; D uncertain. With 6 bases removed from V and 3 bases from J, the gap between germline ends came to 5 bases. Germline assignment: CDR1 SEHNR and CDR2 FQNEAQ (reference sequence). CDR3 size: 12 residues. CDR3 DNA sequence: TGTGCCAGCAGTCCCGACACCGGGGAGCTGTTTTTT. As protein: CASSPDTGELFF. Together with reference TRBV7-9 and TRBJ2-2, the CDR3 gives the full variable domain: DTGVSQNPRHKITKRGQNVTFRCDPISEHNRLYWYRQTLGQGPEFLTYFQNEAQLEKSRLLSDRFSAERPKGSFSTLEIQRTEQGDSAMYLCASSPDTGELFFGEGSRLTVL.

This clone was detected only a few times. This rearrangement joins TRBV5-4 to TRBJ2-7; the match to TRBD2 covers 11 bases. Losses at the gene ends were 0 bases for V and 1 base for J; bases not matched to a gene: 6. The length of the CDR3 is 17 residues. Per the germline V gene, CDR1 is SGHNT and CDR2 is YYREEE (reference sequence). The CDR3 is CASSLALLAGESYEQYF. The CDR3 nucleotides read TGTGCCAGCAGCTTGGCCCTACTAGCGGGAGAGTCCTACGAGCAGTACTTC.

The chain employs TRBV7-2 and TRBJ2-7; 10 positions agree with TRBD2. The CDR3 runs 16 residues. The V gene's germline CDR1 is SGHTA and CDR2 FQGNSA. V was clipped by 2 bases and J by 4 bases; unmatched bases: 8. CDR3 nucleotides: TGTGCCAGCAGCTTAAAACACGGGACTAGCGAGTACGAGCAGTACTTC. This encodes CASSLKHGTSEYEQYF.

The J gene is TRBJ2-3, the V gene TRBV18, with TRBD2 matching 10 bases. The CDR3 is 17 amino acids. V was clipped by 4 bases and J by 6 bases; unmatched bases: 13. Per germline, CDR1 KGHSH and CDR2 LQKENI. CDR3 DNA sequence: TGTGCCAGCTCACGGAAGACTAGCGGGCCGAATGGGGATACGCAGTATTTT. It is translated as CASSRKTSGPNGDTQYF.

The chain carries TRBV11-1 and TRBJ1-2; D is possibly TRBD1 (5 bases). Deletions cut 5 bases from V and 5 bases from J, with 15 bases between. This CDR3 is 14 amino acids long. Germline V gene data show CDR1 as SGHAT and CDR2 as FQDESV (reference sequence). In DNA form, the CDR3 reads TGTGCCAGCAGCCTACCGACAGTCGGGTATGGCTACACCTTC. This sequence encodes CASSLPTVGYGYTF.

V gene TRBV2 combines with J gene TRBJ1-5; TRBD1 matches 7 bases. The CDR3 totals 16 residues. Germline CDR1 reads SNHLY; CDR2 reads FYNNEI. Trimming took 4 bases from V and 7 from J; bases not matched to a gene: 13. DNA of the CDR3: TGTGCCAGCAGTGGAGACAGGGCTAGAGCAGGGCAGCCCCAGCATTTT. Its protein is CASSGDRARAGQPQHF.

J is TRBJ2-5 and V is TRBV11-1; 7 bases map to TRBD2. From germline, CDR1 is SGHAT and CDR2 FQDESV (reference sequence). The CDR3 is made up of 15 amino acids. Trimming cost V 5 bases and J 5 bases; bases outside gene matches: 11. The CDR3 loop reads CASSAGTTEGETQYF. CDR3 sequence (DNA): TGTGCCAGCAGCGCCGGGACTACTGAGGGGGAGACCCAGTACTTC.

The chain uses TRBV2 and TRBJ2-5; 14 bases are shared with TRBD2. The CDR3 has 18 amino acids. V shed 6 bases and J 0 bases; nucleotides not matched to a gene: 9. The V gene's germline CDR1 is SNHLY and CDR2 FYNNEI. This CDR3 is CASSGQGTSGRHQETQYF. CDR3 nucleotides: TGTGCCAGCAGCGGACAGGGGACTAGCGGGAGACACCAAGAGACCCAGTACTTC.

The chain links TRBV6-5 to TRBJ2-7; TRBD2 agrees at 9 bases. The J segment lost 7 bases and the V segment lost 0 bases, leaving 10 bases of the junction unmatched. CDR1 MNHEY and CDR2 SVGAGI come from the germline V gene. The CDR3 has 16 residues. The CDR3 here is CASSYSATSGLGEQYF. Written as DNA, the CDR3 is TGTGCCAGCAGTTACTCGGCGACTAGCGGACTAGGGGAGCAGTACTTC.

This clone was seen only a few times. This chain links TRBV28 with TRBJ1-2; TRBD1 matches 7 bases. The CDR3 totals 14 residues. The germline gives CDR1 MDHEN, CDR2 SYDVKM. V was pared by 4 bases and J by 3 bases, with 5 bases of the junction left unmatched. The CDR3 here is CASSSTQGDYGYTF. The CDR3 nucleotides read TGTGCCAGCAGTTCCACCCAGGGGGACTATGGCTACACCTTC.

The V call is TRBV27, the J call TRBJ1-1; D not resolved. The germline gives CDR1 MNHEY, CDR2 SMNVEV (reference sequence). CDR3 length: 14 residues. V gave up 5 bases and J gave up 5 bases, with 15 bases separating them. The CDR3 sequence: CASSQSRLVTEAFF. In DNA form, the CDR3 reads TGTGCCAGCAGTCAGTCCCGTTTGGTGACTGAAGCTTTCTTT.

This clone was counted between two and nine times. This specimen includes other DNA sequences encoding the same CDR3. The chain joins TRBV4-3 to TRBJ1-5, with D perhaps matching TRBD1 (6 bases). Germline CDR1 LGHNA, CDR2 YSLEER. The CDR3 length is 13 residues. V was trimmed by 0 bases and J by 6 bases, leaving 6 bases between them. The CDR3 bases are TGCGCCAGCAGCCAAGACAGGGGTCAGCCCCAGCATTTT. Amino acid sequence: CASSQDRGQPQHF.

The chain recombines TRBV28 with TRBJ1-2, with 12 bases fitting TRBD1. From germline, CDR1 is MDHEN and CDR2 SYDVKM. The CDR3 runs to 19 residues. The J segment lost 4 bases and the V segment lost 0 bases, leaving 12 bases of the junction unmatched. CDR3 loop: CASSLWATTGTGGFYGYTF. Written as DNA, the CDR3 is TGTGCCAGCAGTTTATGGGCTACGACCGGGACAGGGGGCTTCTATGGCTACACCTTC.

This chain connects TRBV28 to TRBJ2-7; D gene ambiguous. The CDR3 consists of 12 residues. V lost 10 bases and J 3 bases, leaving 13 bases between the germline ends. Germline loops: CDR1 MDHEN, CDR2 SYDVKM. The CDR3 loop is CATQFTSYEQYF. The CDR3 DNA reads as TGTGCCACCCAGTTCACAAGCTACGAGCAGTACTTC.

This clone was observed a few times. This sequence joins TRBV5-1 and TRBJ2-6, with 7 bases matching TRBD1. With V trimmed by 1 base and J by 0 bases, 7 bases remained unmatched. In germline, CDR1 is SGHRS, CDR2 YFSETQ. The CDR3 has 18 residues. The CDR3 coding sequence is TGCGCCAGCAGCTTGATGGCAGGGGGATCCTCTGGGGCCAACGTCCTGACTTTC. Its translation is CASSLMAGGSSGANVLTF.

This chain uses TRBV2 with TRBJ2-5; 7 bases align to TRBD1. The better agreement between TRBJ2-7 and the DNA end casts doubt on the J call. This CDR3 contains 13 residues. Germline V gene lookup returns CDR1 SNHLY and CDR2 FYNNEI. DNA of the CDR3: TGTGCCAGCAGGGGGGACAGTACCTACGAGCAGTACTTC. It specifies CASRGDSTYEQYF.

This clone was seen only a few times. This CDR3 reads CASSERGQGDYEQYF. Here the CDR3 DNA reads TGTGCCAGCAGTGAAAGGGGACAGGGGGACTACGAGCAGTACTTC. This chain joins TRBV2 and TRBJ2-7; 11 bases map to TRBD1. The CDR3 contains 15 residues. V lost 2 bases, J lost 3 bases, and 3 bases stayed unmatched. Per germline, CDR1 SNHLY and CDR2 FYNNEI.

J is TRBJ1-2 and V is TRBV28, with 7 bases aligning to TRBD1. CDR1 is MDHEN, CDR2 SYDVKM, per germline. This CDR3 contains 13 residues. V dropped 3 bases and J dropped 6; count of bases not matched to a gene: 4. CDR3 protein: CASSLYRGNGYTF. The CDR3 region has the DNA TGTGCCAGCAGTTTGTACAGGGGTAATGGCTACACCTTC.

This clone was observed a handful of times. The rearrangement joins TRBV7-3 to TRBJ1-5, with 10 bases fitting TRBD1. V was pared by 5 bases and J by 4 bases, with 8 bases of the junction left unmatched. The germline gives CDR1 SGHTA, CDR2 FQGTGA. This CDR3 spans 16 amino acids. The CDR3 DNA reads as TGTGCCAGCAGCCCGATGGACAGGGGGTTTAATCAGCCCCAGCATTTT. Translation gives CASSPMDRGFNQPQHF.

The chain recombines TRBV28 with TRBJ1-5; TRBD1 aligns across 10 bases. V lost 5 bases, J lost 5 bases, and 6 bases stayed unmatched. The CDR3 is made up of 15 amino acids. The V gene's germline CDR1 is MDHEN and CDR2 SYDVKM. CDR3 bases: TGTGCCAGCAGTCCGCAGACAGGGGGCTATCAGCCCCAGCATTTT. Its translation is CASSPQTGGYQPQHF.

This clone was seen a few times. The rearrangement links TRBV7-2 to TRBJ2-7, with 8 bases that match TRBD2. J gave up 0 bases and V 8 bases, and 12 bases lay outside the gene matches. Germline V gives CDR1 SGHTA, CDR2 FQGNSA. The CDR3 runs to 16 residues. Here the CDR3 DNA reads TGTGCCAGCGGGACCCCGGGGGGGAGGAGCTCCTACGAGCAGTACTTC. This codes for CASGTPGGRSSYEQYF.

This clone was picked up a small number of times. This sequence joins TRBV30 and TRBJ2-7, with TRBD2 matching 7 bases. V was clipped by 5 bases and J by 4 bases; unmatched bases: 11. CDR3 length: 14 amino acids. Germline lookup yields CDR1 GTSNPN and CDR2 SVGIG (reference sequence). The CDR3 here is CAWGGWLAVYEQYF. The CDR3 nucleotides are TGTGCCTGGGGGGGGTGGCTAGCGGTGTACGAGCAGTACTTC.